The T cell receptor (beta chain) under discussion was sequenced for a study of T cell responses to AZD1222 COVID-19 vaccine (dated by TCRdb to about 2021). For the wider study: TCR sequencing was performed for 230 to 250 trial participants, of whom some 200 were given two doses of AZD1222 and some 26 were given two doses of MenACWY control vaccine. Trial participants were enrolled by age into 18-55, 56-69 and 70-plus year subgroups, with 148, 28 and 57 TCR-sequenced participants respectively. What the authors observed across the whole study: A significant rise in spike-specific TCR breadth and depth was observed after two AZD1222 doses relative to day 0 and relative to MenACWY recipients. The 56-69-year group was small, and its depth increase did not reach significance, likely because of low power. CD4 TCRs associated with the vaccine covered the entire spike protein, and the dominant responses were in regions 160-218 and 743-854. Because no day 14 peak-response samples were available, the repertoires could be characterized only after the peak T cell response. Epitopes outside the regions mutated in the B.1.351 and B.1.1.7 variants were reportedly recognized by nearly half of the unique spike-specific TCRs. Participants were mostly white British, with more females than males. The authors suggested clonal diversity may have been underestimated. Conclusions about previously exposed vaccinees were limited because only six AZD1222 recipients were SARS-CoV-2 seropositive at baseline.

The CDR1 and CDR2 encoded by the germline V gene (reference sequence) are SEHNR and FQNEAQ. The CDR3, cysteine through phenylalanine, is 15 amino acids long. The only DNA kept is the CDR3, 45 bases in frame from the first base. Trimming removed 0 bases from V and 2 bases from J, leaving 10 bases between the germline ends. Read against the paper, the sample's time point label means: about 28 days (+/-7) after the second vaccine dose. Because spike-specific TCR depth and breadth did not differ between the two schedules, AZD1222 recipients who got a second dose at roughly 4 weeks were pooled with those who got a second dose at roughly 12 weeks. Samples from vaccinated people were obtained from the UK trials COV001 and COV002, which included a single-blind randomized controlled phase 2/3 trial of AZD1222 (ChAdOx1 nCoV-19) in healthy adults. For TCRbeta chain sequencing, PBMC samples were collected from trial participants at day 0 and at day 28 after the second dose.

Comment on this clone: Its antigen is not yet known. Base qualities are not at hand, and no much larger clone is one base apart.

The CDR3 regions of human TCRbeta chains were analyzed by immunosequencing. The paper's data handling went like this. Repertoire TCRs were matched against a reference library of SARS-CoV-2-specific TCRs generated with the MIRA antigen-specificity platform. Breadth was defined as the fraction of unique TCRs that were SARS-CoV-2-associated. Depth was defined as the fraction of total T cells that were SARS-CoV-2-associated. Using the MIRA data, each spike-specific TCR was mapped to the spike region that the TCR reacts to and placed in a CD4 or CD8 class. Log10-transformed breadth and depth values were compared by one-way ANOVA with Sidak's multiple comparisons tests. Held by TCRdb, this immuneACCESS table contains in-frame sequences only and omits some clones. Under half of the omission traces to an unresolved V gene where checked; the cause of the rest is unknown. The DNA gave D and trimming, while V, J and clone size come from that table. This sample holds 180,000 or so clones; around 90% were observed only once. The biggest ten clones account for 1.3% of the sample.

The sequence was collected from an adult who received the AZD1222 COVID-19 vaccine. The material was peripheral blood, obtained 28 days after the second AZD1222 dose. The receptor chain draws on TRBV7-9 and TRBJ1-1, and possibly TRBD1, on 5 matching bases. The encoded CDR3 is CASSLAGVLNTEAFF. The nucleotide sequence reads as follows: TGTGCCAGCAGCTTAGCGGGGGTTCTAAACACTGAAGCTTTCTTT.